The 20 T cell receptor beta chains below were found in one sample sequenced in a study of cytomegalovirus exposure and HLA in healthy donors (dated by TCRdb to about 2017). Libraries were prepared through the immunoSEQ multiplex PCR assay. For the multiplex PCR, a mixture combining 60 forward primers for TCR Vbeta segments and 13 reverse primers for TCR Jbeta segments was used. TCRdb obtained this table from immuneACCESS and retained in-frame rearrangements with V and J assigned. These tables miss some clones; where compared with another copy, unresolved V genes account for less than half of the shortfall, and the remainder is unexplained. The sample table holds approximately 140,000 clones, of which 70% to 85% were seen once. 1.5% to 2% of the sample is held by the ten biggest clonotypes. Sequenced sample: PBMCs. These receptors originate from a man aged 40-49 years in good health and CMV-seronegative.

The rearrangement joins TRBV30 to TRBJ2-3, with 8 nucleotides matching TRBD2. The CDR3 is 15 residues long. J gave up 0 bases and V 2 bases, and 4 bases lay outside the gene matches. Per the germline V gene, CDR1 is GTSNPN and CDR2 is SVGIG (reference sequence). Written as DNA, the CDR3 is TGTGCCTGGAGTAGACTAGCGTCTAGCACAGATACGCAGTATTTT. Its translation is CAWSRLASSTDTQYF. The whole variable domain, filled in from reference TRBV30 and TRBJ2-3, reads SQTIHQWPATLVQPVGSPLSLECTVEGTSNPNLYWYRQAAGRGLQLLFYSVGIGQISSEVPQNLSASRPQDRQFILSSKKLLLSDSGFYLCAWSRLASSTDTQYFGPGTRLTVL.

This chain joins TRBV7-2 and TRBJ2-2; D not certain. In germline, CDR1 is SGHTA, CDR2 FQGNSA. There are 14 residues in the CDR3. Deletions cut 1 base from V and 5 bases from J, with 8 bases between. DNA of the CDR3: TGTGCCAGCAGCTTAGATGAGGCTACCGGGGAGCTGTTTTTT. Translation: CASSLDEATGELFF.

In its sample, this clone was seen once. The V and J genes are TRBV18 and TRBJ2-2, with D perhaps TRBD1 (6 bases). The CDR3 runs 18 residues. Germline assignment: CDR1 KGHSH and CDR2 LQKENI. Trimming took 2 bases from V and 3 from J, leaving 19 bases between them. The CDR3 protein is CASSPESTGRRDTGELFF. The CDR3, as DNA: TGTGCCAGCTCACCAGAGTCAACAGGGCGGCGGGACACCGGGGAGCTGTTTTTT.

The chain combines TRBV2 with TRBJ2-5; 9 nucleotides align to TRBD2. The CDR3 consists of 14 residues. J gave up 5 bases and V 5 bases, and 6 bases lay outside the gene matches. CDR1 and CDR2 (germline): SNHLY, FYNNEI. CDR3 coding DNA: TGTGCCAGCAGTCGCGGGGGGGCCTGGGAGACCCAGTACTTC. This sequence encodes CASSRGGAWETQYF.

The chain has TRBV5-1 and TRBJ2-3, with 7 bases lining up with TRBD2. The V gene end was trimmed by 0 bases and the J gene end by 2 bases; junction bases not matched to a gene: 6. CDR1 and CDR2 from the germline V gene are SGHRS and YFSETQ. The CDR3 runs 16 residues. The CDR3: CASSLEGLTSTDTQYF. The CDR3 DNA sequence: TGCGCCAGCAGCTTGGAGGGACTAACTTCCACAGATACGCAGTATTTT.

This clone showed up just a few times. The chain couples TRBV2 to TRBJ1-6, with D possibly matching TRBD1 (6 bases). The V end was cut by 4 bases, the J end by 3 bases, with 10 bases between. From germline, CDR1 is SNHLY and CDR2 FYNNEI. This CDR3 region has 15 residues. CDR3 sequence (DNA): TGTGCCAGCAGTGCAAGGACAGTCTATAATTCACCCCTCCACTTT. Its translation is CASSARTVYNSPLHF.

The chain couples TRBV13 to TRBJ1-1; 7 nucleotides line up with TRBD1. Germline CDR1 PRHDT, CDR2 FYEKMQ (reference sequence). The J segment lost 8 bases and the V segment lost 5 bases, leaving 5 bases of the junction unmatched. CDR3 length equals 12 residues. The CDR3 DNA follows: TGTGCCAGCAGCCCGACGGGACAGGAAGCTTTCTTT. Translation gives CASSPTGQEAFF. The variable domain in full, completed from reference TRBV13 and TRBJ1-1, reads AAGVIQSPRHLIKEKRETATLKCYPIPRHDTVYWYQQGPGQDPQFLISFYEKMQSDKGSIPDRFSAQQFSDYHSELNMSSLELGDSALYFCASSPTGQEAFFGQGTRLTVV.

This chain uses TRBV19 with TRBJ2-5; perhaps TRBD2 as D (7 bases). The V gene lost 3 bases and the J gene lost 2 bases, with 10 bases spanning the gap. The CDR3 length is 14 residues. Germline lookup yields CDR1 LNHDA and CDR2 SQIVND (reference sequence). The CDR3 here is CASSIRGGQETQYF. In DNA form, the CDR3 reads TGTGCCAGTAGTATTAGGGGGGGTCAAGAGACCCAGTACTTC. The complete variable domain, with remaining parts taken from reference TRBV19 and TRBJ2-5, reads DGGITQSPKYLFRKEGQNVTLSCEQNLNHDAMYWYRQDPGQGLRLIYYSQIVNDFQKGDIAEGYSVSREKKESFPLTVTSAQKNPTAFYLCASSIRGGQETQYFGPGTRLLVL.

The chain combines TRBV7-9 with TRBJ2-3; 10 nucleotides align to TRBD2. CDR3 length: 16 residues. Germline V lookup: CDR1 SEHNR, CDR2 FQNEAQ (reference sequence). Trimming cost V 5 bases and J 3 bases; bases outside gene matches: 8. The CDR3 nucleotides are TGTGCCAGCAGCCTATCAGCGGGGGGGCCAACAGATACGCAGTATTTT. Translated, it gives CASSLSAGGPTDTQYF.

The chain employs TRBV7-9 and TRBJ2-7, with TRBD1 identical over 9 bases. After removal of 5 bases from V and 5 bases from J, the junction contained 10 bases not matched to a gene. Looked up from germline, CDR1 is SEHNR and CDR2 is FQNEAQ (reference sequence). The CDR3 is made up of 15 amino acids. The CDR3 is CASSIPGQGSHEQYF. CDR3 in DNA: TGTGCCAGCAGCATACCGGGACAGGGATCCCACGAGCAGTACTTC.

This clone was counted a few times. The rearrangement joins TRBV12-2 to TRBJ2-5; TRBD1 was called by the table and not checked on the DNA. TRBV12-2 is a listed pseudogene. CDR3 size: 15 residues. The CDR3 DNA reads as TGTGCAAGTCGCTTATCCGGGACAGCTAGAGAGACCCAGTACTTC. Amino acid sequence: CASRLSGTARETQYF.

This rearrangement joins TRBV11-2 to TRBJ1-3, with a possible D match to TRBD1 (5 bases). V gave up 1 base and J gave up 7 bases, with 5 bases separating them. Germline CDR1 reads SGHAT; CDR2 reads FQNNGV. CDR3 length: 12 residues. For the CDR3, the DNA is TGTGCCAGCAGCTTAGCAGGGAACACCATATATTTT. This encodes CASSLAGNTIYF.

CDR3 DNA: TGCGCCAGCAGCCCGACGCAGGTGAACACTGAAGCTTTCTTT. This gives the protein CASSPTQVNTEAFF. The rearrangement links TRBV4-1 to TRBJ1-1; D uncertain. Trimming took off 4 bases at V and 0 bases at J, with 9 bases between the two ends. The germline CDR1 and CDR2 sequences are MGHRA and YSYEKL. The CDR3 runs to 14 residues.

The chain is built from TRBV9 and TRBJ1-6; possible D gene TRBD1, 6 bases. CDR1 and CDR2 from the germline V gene are SGDLS and YYNGEE. The V gene lost 4 bases and the J gene lost 9 bases, with 14 bases spanning the gap. This CDR3 spans 14 amino acids. CDR3: CASSPPTGSSPLHF. CDR3 bases: TGTGCCAGCAGCCCCCCTACAGGGTCTTCACCCCTCCACTTT.

V and J are TRBV6-1 and TRBJ2-7; a possible D gene is TRBD1 (6 bases). The germline V and J ends were trimmed by 1 base and 8 bases, with 12 bases remaining between them. CDR1 is MNHNS and CDR2 is SASEGT in the germline V gene. The CDR3 has 13 amino acids. CDR3 in amino acids: CASSEDREGKQYF. CDR3 DNA sequence: TGTGCCAGCAGTGAAGACAGGGAAGGGAAGCAGTACTTC.

The chain joins TRBV28 to TRBJ2-3, with D perhaps TRBD2 (6 bases). CDR3 length: 15 residues. The germline gives CDR1 MDHEN, CDR2 SYDVKM. Trimming cost V 4 bases and J 4 bases, with 15 bases left between them. As DNA, the CDR3 is TGTGCCAGCAGTTGGCGTGGCCCGGGGGCAGATACGCAGTATTTT. Translating it yields CASSWRGPGADTQYF.

The gene calls are TRBV12-1 and TRBJ2-2; the listed D gene, TRBD1, was not tested against the DNA. TRBV12-1 is a documented pseudogene. This CDR3 spans 18 amino acids. CDR3 region: CASTTKPSTGTNTGELFF. In nucleotides, the CDR3 is TGTGCCAGCACCACTAAACCATCGACAGGGACGAACACCGGGGAGCTGTTTTTT.

This chain connects TRBV30 to TRBJ1-2, with D perhaps TRBD1 (5 bases). The CDR3 is 13 amino acids. V dropped 3 bases and J dropped 6 bases, with 14 bases sitting between them. Germline V gene data show CDR1 as GTSNPN and CDR2 as SVGIG (reference sequence). Here the CDR3 DNA reads TGTGCCTGGAGCTACCAGGGAAATCATGGCTACACCTTC. Translating it yields CAWSYQGNHGYTF.

This chain connects TRBV5-6 to TRBJ2-1; TRBD2 matches at 14 bases. CDR1 is SGHDT and CDR2 is YYEEEE in the germline V gene. After removal of 3 bases from V and 8 bases from J, the junction contained 7 bases not matched to a gene. The CDR3 is 16 residues long. DNA for the CDR3: TGTGCCAGCAGCTACCCGGGACTAGCGGGAGTCGATGAGCAGTTCTTC. Protein sequence: CASSYPGLAGVDEQFF.

This clone came up once. This chain joins TRBV5-1 and TRBJ2-7; perhaps TRBD1 as D (6 bases). Germline-derived CDR1 and CDR2 are SGHRS and YFSETQ. The CDR3 totals 14 residues. The ends were cut back, 1 base at V and 9 bases at J, with 17 bases in the middle. The CDR3 reads CASSLLTGGEGQYF. CDR3 bases: TGCGCCAGCAGCTTGCTTACTGGGGGCGAGGGGCAGTACTTC.